The 17 T cell receptor beta chains given below trace back to one sample, sequenced in a study of blood T cell repertoires in COVID-19. Profiled with immunoSEQ multiplex PCR; TCRdb holds only in-frame clones, not every one. The table includes 100,000 to 150,000 clones, around 84% detected once. The source material was PBMCs or T cells enriched from blood (not recorded which). The receptor source for this set is a man aged 40-55 years with acute COVID-19.

The CDR3 DNA reads TGTGCCAGCAGTGGCTACTCCCTACGGGGGGGTGGAGAGACCCAGTACTTC. Residues: CASSGYSLRGGGETQYF. This chain uses TRBV6-1 with TRBJ2-5; 8 bases are a match to TRBD2. The CDR3 has 17 residues. The V and J ends lost 4 bases and 4 bases, in that order; junction bases with no gene match: 14. The germline V gene encodes CDR1 MNHNS and CDR2 SASEGT.

The rearrangement joins TRBV9 to TRBJ2-1; possibly TRBD1 for D (5 bases). Germline CDR1 and CDR2: SGDLS and YYNGEE. V gave up 0 bases and J gave up 0 bases, with 10 bases separating them. The CDR3 is 16 residues long. This chain's CDR3 is CASSVEGASSYNEQFF. The CDR3, as DNA: TGTGCCAGCAGCGTAGAAGGGGCTAGCTCCTACAATGAGCAGTTCTTC.

The CDR3 spells CASSRGQLNQPQHF. The CDR3 DNA follows: TGTGCCAGTAGTCGGGGACAACTCAATCAGCCCCAGCATTTT. The chain employs TRBV19 and TRBJ1-5, with D perhaps matching TRBD1 (6 bases). Germline assignment: CDR1 LNHDA and CDR2 SQIVND (reference sequence). Trimming removed 5 bases from V and 3 bases from J, with 11 bases in between. CDR3 length: 14 residues. Full variable domain (missing parts from reference TRBV19 and TRBJ1-5): DGGITQSPKYLFRKEGQNVTLSCEQNLNHDAMYWYRQDPGQGLRLIYYSQIVNDFQKGDIAEGYSVSREKKESFPLTVTSAQKNPTAFYLCASSRGQLNQPQHFGDGTRLSIL.

V usage is TRBV7-9 and J usage is TRBJ1-1, with TRBD1 as a possible D gene (6 bases). Germline values: CDR1 SEHNR, CDR2 FQNEAQ (reference sequence). CDR3 length equals 15 residues. V lost 4 bases, J lost 1 base, and 13 bases lay in between. CDR3 region: CASSSGRGANTEAFF. CDR3 DNA: TGTGCCAGCAGCTCCGGGCGGGGGGCGAACACTGAAGCTTTCTTT.

This rearrangement joins TRBV25-1 to TRBJ1-2; possibly TRBD1 for D (6 bases). This CDR3 has 13 residues. Germline values: CDR1 MGHDK, CDR2 SYGVNS. Between the trimmed V and J ends, which lost 6 bases and 8 bases, there was a span of 16 bases. CDR3 DNA: TGTGCCAGCAGCTTCTTGGGGGCAGAAGGCTACACCTTC. The encoded protein is CASSFLGAEGYTF.

The chain couples TRBV20-1 to TRBJ2-1, with 7 bases aligning to TRBD1. Germline V CDR1 and CDR2: DFQATT, SNEGSKA (reference sequence). V was pared by 3 bases and J by 2 bases, with 7 bases of the junction left unmatched. The CDR3 has 15 amino acids. The CDR3 here is CSASWGQSPYNEQFF. The CDR3 bases are TGCAGTGCTAGTTGGGGACAGAGCCCCTACAATGAGCAGTTCTTC.

J is TRBJ2-5 and V is TRBV9; no definite D call. CDR1 is SGDLS and CDR2 is YYNGEE in the germline V gene. The V and J ends lost 0 bases and 3 bases respectively, with 9 bases between them. The CDR3 sequence is 14 residues long. CDR3 nucleotides: TGTGCCAGCAGCGTAGGAGGATTGGAAGAGACCCAGTACTTC. Residues: CASSVGGLEETQYF.

The count of this clone is one. The genes are TRBV7-9 and TRBJ2-1, with TRBD2 as a possible D gene (7 bases). Germline V gene lookup returns CDR1 SEHNR and CDR2 FQNEAQ (reference sequence). The CDR3 covers 13 residues. V was pared by 5 bases and J by 8 bases, with 13 bases between. CDR3 protein: CASSPTGGDEQFF. The DNA of the CDR3 is TGTGCCAGCAGCCCCACGGGGGGCGATGAGCAGTTCTTC.

The chain recombines TRBV5-1 with TRBJ1-3, with D uncertain. CDR3 length: 15 amino acids. V was cut by 4 bases and J by 2 bases, with 13 bases left in between. Per germline, CDR1 SGHRS and CDR2 YFSETQ. The DNA for the CDR3 is TGCGCCAGCAGCCAACAGCTGGCTACTGGAAACACCATATATTTT. Encoded protein: CASSQQLATGNTIYF.

This clone was seen a few times. This sequence joins TRBV11-3 and TRBJ2-7; 7 nucleotides align to TRBD1. Germline loops: CDR1 SGHNT, CDR2 YENEEA. The junction had 12 bases not matched to a gene; V was cut back by 5 bases and J by 5 bases. CDR3 length: 15 amino acids. The chain's CDR3 is CASSPGTAGIDEQYF. DNA for the CDR3: TGTGCCAGCAGCCCTGGGACAGCCGGAATAGACGAGCAGTACTTC.

The chain links TRBV10-3 to TRBJ2-5; the match to TRBD1 covers 12 bases. J lost 3 bases, V lost 4 bases, and 6 bases had no gene match. Germline CDR1 ENHRY, CDR2 SYGVKD. The length of the CDR3 is 16 residues. The CDR3 reads CAISASGTGGEETQYF. Here the CDR3 DNA reads TGTGCCATCAGTGCTTCCGGGACAGGGGGCGAAGAGACCCAGTACTTC.

The chain carries TRBV30 and TRBJ2-7, with a possible D match to TRBD2 (6 bases). The CDR3 covers 11 residues. V lost 2 bases to trimming and J lost 6 bases, with 8 bases between them. Germline V lookup: CDR1 GTSNPN, CDR2 SVGIG (reference sequence). DNA for the CDR3: TGTGCCTGGAGTCAGGGAGGCGAGCAGTACTTC. It yields the protein CAWSQGGEQYF. Full variable domain (outside the CDR3, taken from reference TRBV30 and TRBJ2-7): SQTIHQWPATLVQPVGSPLSLECTVEGTSNPNLYWYRQAAGRGLQLLFYSVGIGQISSEVPQNLSASRPQDRQFILSSKKLLLSDSGFYLCAWSQGGEQYFGPGTRLTVT.

The rearrangement uses TRBV18 and TRBJ1-5; no definite D call. The V and J ends lost 3 bases and 5 bases respectively, with 8 bases between them. The germline V gene has CDR1 KGHSH and CDR2 LQKENI. The CDR3 sequence is 13 residues long. CDR3 loop: CASSPARDQPQHF. The CDR3 nucleotides read TGTGCCAGCTCACCCGCGAGGGATCAGCCCCAGCATTTT.

This chain links TRBV15 with TRBJ1-2; D is unclear. CDR1 LNHNV and CDR2 YYDKDF come from the germline V gene (reference sequence). This CDR3 is built from 13 residues. The ends were cut back, 4 bases at V and 4 bases at J, with 10 bases in the middle. The CDR3 bases are TGTGCCACCAGCATTGGAGGTGGCTATGGCTACACCTTC. Amino acids: CATSIGGGYGYTF.

The J gene is TRBJ2-1, the V gene TRBV6-5; TRBD2 matches 15 bases. Germline assignment: CDR1 MNHEY and CDR2 SVGAGI. Trimming took 8 bases from V and 10 from J; bases not matched to a gene: 9. This CDR3 has 15 residues. CDR3 DNA sequence: TGTGCCAGCTCCGGACTAGCGGGGGGGGAGGGGGAGCAGTTCTTC. Its protein product is CASSGLAGGEGEQFF.

The rearrangement links TRBV5-1 to TRBJ2-7; maybe TRBD2 (5 bases). The CDR3 is 11 residues long. The V gene lost 7 bases and the J gene lost 0 bases, with 5 bases spanning the gap. Germline-derived CDR1 and CDR2 are SGHRS and YFSETQ. The CDR3 DNA follows: TGCGCCAGCGCGGGCTCCTACGAGCAGTACTTC. It specifies CASAGSYEQYF.

As for this clone: Germline is not matched at one junction end, which may reflect a read error. V usage is TRBV4-1 and J usage is TRBJ2-4; 8 nucleotides agree with TRBD2. This CDR3 has 12 residues. Germline loops: CDR1 MGHRA, CDR2 YSYEKL. The CDR3 DNA reads TGCGCCAGCCCCCGGCGGGGACTAGGGGGTAACTTC. This encodes CASPRRGLGGNF.